These 8 T cell receptor beta chains came from one sample sequenced in a study of blood T cells in healthy people across ages. Through a sample-barcoded 5' primer and a J-beta primer mix, a second PCR was run for about 6 to 12 cycles. Via MiXCR, TCRdb re-called the 5' RACE reads, giving one row per CDR3 protein. The sample records 650,000 to 700,000 distinct CDR3 sequences, approximately 31% being singletons. The sequenced sample consisted of blood. The receptors shown here come from a woman aged 80 or over in good health.

The rearrangement links TRBV5-1 to TRBJ1-1; 8 bases are a match to TRBD1. This CDR3 spans 17 amino acids. CDR1 is SGHRS, CDR2 YFSETQ, per germline. The junction had 7 bases not matched to a gene; V was cut back by 0 bases and J by 0 bases. The CDR3, as DNA: TGCGCCAGCAGCTTGGGGACAGGGCTGGGGTTGAACACTGAAGCTTTCTTT. Translated, it gives CASSLGTGLGLNTEAFF.

This clonotype was seen many times. V gene TRBV29-1 combines with J gene TRBJ2-2, with a weak D call TRBD2 (7 bases). Between the trimmed V and J ends, which lost 5 bases and 6 bases, there was a span of 13 bases. From germline, CDR1 is SQVTM and CDR2 ANQGSEA. This CDR3 contains 13 residues. CDR3 nucleotides: TGCAGCGTTTTCGAAGGGGGGGCCGGGGAGCTGTTTTTT. It is translated as CSVFEGGAGELFF.

The rearrangement links TRBV7-3 to TRBJ2-5; the D gene is possibly TRBD2 (6 bases). Trimming took 2 bases from V and 4 from J, leaving 14 bases between them. The length of the CDR3 is 15 residues. Germline V CDR1 and CDR2: SGHTA, FQGTGA. CDR3 DNA sequence: TGTGCCAGCAGCTTATTAGCAGCGGGCGGAGAGACCCAGTACTTC. Encoded protein: CASSLLAAGGETQYF.

The rearrangement uses TRBV28 and TRBJ1-6; no clear D gene. The germline gives CDR1 MDHEN, CDR2 SYDVKM. The length of the CDR3 is 14 residues. Trimming removed 6 bases at V and 9 bases at J, with 15 bases between. The CDR3 DNA reads as TGTGCCAGCAGGTCATCAGGTGTAGGTTCACCCCTCCACTTT. Protein sequence: CASRSSGVGSPLHF.

The V call is TRBV30, the J call TRBJ2-1; maybe TRBD2 (6 bases). The germline V gene encodes CDR1 GTSNPN and CDR2 SVGIG (reference sequence). The CDR3 has 18 amino acids. Between the trimmed V and J ends, which lost 0 bases and 0 bases, there was a span of 18 bases. The CDR3 protein is CAWSVPHSGRISYNEQFF. As DNA, the CDR3 is TGTGCCTGGAGTGTTCCCCACTCAGGGAGGATCTCCTACAATGAGCAGTTCTTC.

To note about this clonotype: One base away lies a much larger clone, so this may be a sequencing read error. The V call is TRBV5-6, the J call TRBJ1-2, with D perhaps matching TRBD1 (5 bases). The V and J ends lost 2 bases and 4 bases respectively, with 12 bases between them. CDR3 length: 14 amino acids. Germline loops: CDR1 SGHDT, CDR2 YYEEEE. CDR3 bases: TGTGCCAGCAGCTTCGCACAGGAGGTCTATGGCTACACCTTC. The encoded protein is CASSFAQEVYGYTF. The variable domain in full, completed from reference TRBV5-6 and TRBJ1-2, reads DAGVTQSPTHLIKTRGQQVTLRCSPKSGHDTVSWYQQALGQGPQFIFQYYEEEERQRGNFPDRFSGHQFPNYSSELNVNALLLGDSALYLCASSFAQEVYGYTFGSGTRLTVV.

The V and J genes are TRBV4-2 and TRBJ2-1, with D perhaps assigned TRBD1 or TRBD2 (6 bases each). Per the germline V gene, CDR1 is LGHNA and CDR2 is YNFKEQ. This CDR3 region has 17 residues. V lost 5 bases and J lost 3, with 20 bases in between. Written as DNA, the CDR3 is TGTGCCAGCAGCGCGAGAATAGGGGGGTTAGGCTACAATGAGCAGTTCTTC. Amino acids: CASSARIGGLGYNEQFF.

This clonotype was counted once. The chain joins TRBV5-4 to TRBJ2-2, with a tentative D call TRBD1 (5 bases). CDR3 length: 15 residues. The germline V gene encodes CDR1 SGHNT and CDR2 YYREEE (reference sequence). The V end was cut by 3 bases, the J end by 0 bases, with 9 bases between. CDR3 in DNA: TGTGCCAGCAGCTCACAGGCATCGAACACCGGGGAGCTGTTTTTT. Its translation: CASSSQASNTGELFF. The full variable domain, with the rest looked up from reference TRBV5-4 and TRBJ2-2, is ETGVTQSPTHLIKTRGQQVTLRCSSQSGHNTVSWYQQALGQGPQFIFQYYREEENGRGNFPPRFSGLQFPNYSSELNVNALELDDSALYLCASSSQASNTGELFFGEGSRLTVL.